This T cell receptor beta chain stems from a study of T cells after yellow fever vaccination (dated by TCRdb to about 2019). Broadly, across the study: The SMART-Seq v4 Ultra Low Input RNA kit was used to prepare libraries from fractions with low cell numbers. Blood was collected at multiple timepoints before and after primary and secondary immunization, and bulk PBMC replicates and cell subsets were isolated. Two healthy male donors, one aged 18 to 29 and one aged 30 to 40 years, made up the cohort. To follow T-cell clones before and after both primary and booster YFV17D yellow fever vaccination, bulk TCR alpha and beta repertoires underwent longitudinal sequencing. Broad study findings and their caveats: The secondary T-cell response was found to be weaker but faster than the primary response, with a peak reached on day 5 rather than on day 15. After the booster, most of the clones that had expanded following primary vaccination were detected again (almost 98% of CD4 and 85% to 90% of CD8), which suggests that memory was broadly maintained. FACS-sorted repertoires could contain abundant contaminating clonotypes from the bulk population, so computational filtering was required. A small fraction of clonotypes appeared in both the CD4 and CD8 compartments, likely as a result of convergent recombination. Because only two donors were included in the study, the extent to which the findings can be generalized is limited.

The CDR3 spans 16 residues, from the cysteine through the phenylalanine. The read is trimmed to its CDR3 DNA, 48 bases read in frame from base 1. V and J are truncated by 1 base and 5 bases respectively, leaving an intervening sequence of 14 bases. Based on the germline V gene, the CDR1 and CDR2 sequences are MGHRA and YSYEKL. The treatment or condition tag for this specimen amounts to: live attenuated yellow fever vaccine strain. At every blood-draw timepoint, two biological replicates of bulk PBMCs were collected. PBMCs were isolated from peripheral blood using a standard Ficoll-Paque protocol. TriZol was used to extract RNA from bulk PBMCs, CD4 and CD8 fractions, and dextramer-positive and dextramer-negative fractions. A few counts support this clonotype. Its cognate antigen has yet to be identified. The sample holds no much larger clone one base away, and base qualities are not on file. TCR cDNA was made using 5'RACE template switching, a step that added a universal primer site and unique molecular identifiers. Priming for cDNA synthesis came from both the TCR alpha and TCR beta constant segments. Library amplification involved two PCR steps, and the second step added sample barcodes and sequencing adapters. Sequencing of libraries was done on Illumina HiSeq 2500 (2x100 bp) or NovaSeq (2x150 bp). For the original study's pipeline: MIGEC was used to demultiplex reads and collapse the reads into UMI consensus sequences, and MiXCR was used for V(D)J alignment. Vaccine-responding clonotypes were defined with edgeR using replicate PBMC samples, requiring FDR below 0.01 and a log2 fold change above 5 up to day 15. Each bulk clonotype was labeled CD4 or CD8 based on which sequenced repertoire, CD4 or CD8, contained the clonotype at higher abundance. Using fastp trimming at Q25 and MiXCR clonotype assembly, TCRdb reanalyzed the public sequencing data and kept in-frame beta chains. Rows are unified per CDR3 protein, each entry keeping the most common DNA and genes. The V and J calls were determined by TCRdb, not by the authors. This sample holds approximately 610,000 distinct CDR3 sequences; about 17% were observed only once. The ten largest clones add up to 17% of the sample.

The rearranged chain carries TRBV4-1 and TRBJ2-2, with the D segment identity uncertain. The material sequenced was PBMCs, taken 5 to 6 days after the first yellow fever vaccination. This receptor was identified in a man between 18 and 35 years old who received the YFV17D yellow fever vaccine. The CDR3 region reads CASSQANLVSTGELFF. Read as DNA, the sequence is TGCGCCAGCAGCCAAGCAAATCTGGTTTCGACCGGGGAGCTGTTTTTT.